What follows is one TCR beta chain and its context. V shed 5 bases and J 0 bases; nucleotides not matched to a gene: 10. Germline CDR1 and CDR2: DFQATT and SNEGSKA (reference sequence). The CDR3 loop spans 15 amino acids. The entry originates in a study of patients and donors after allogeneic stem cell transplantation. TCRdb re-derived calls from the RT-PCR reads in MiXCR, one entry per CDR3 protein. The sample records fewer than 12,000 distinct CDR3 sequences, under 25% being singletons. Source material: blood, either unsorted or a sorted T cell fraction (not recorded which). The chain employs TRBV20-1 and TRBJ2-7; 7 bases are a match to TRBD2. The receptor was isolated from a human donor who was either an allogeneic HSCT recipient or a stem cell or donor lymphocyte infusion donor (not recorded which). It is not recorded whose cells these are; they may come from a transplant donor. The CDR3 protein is CSAGPGAGSSYEQYF. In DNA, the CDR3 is TGCAGTGCTGGCCCAGGAGCGGGGAGCTCCTACGAGCAGTACTTC.